These 14 T cell receptor beta chains were all obtained from the same sample, sequenced in a study of blood T cells in healthy people across ages. Primers used in a second PCR of about 7 to 12 cycles were a sample-barcoded 5' primer and a J-beta primer mix. TCRdb re-called the 5' RACE reads through MiXCR, storing one row per CDR3 protein. The sample has around 670,000 distinct CDR3 sequences, about 30% seen once. Sample: blood. The receptors were sampled from an elderly woman in good health.

This clonotype was seen many times. The CDR3 DNA sequence: TGTGCCAGCAGCCAAGATCTCAAGGCTACGCAGTATTTT. Translating it yields CASSQDLKATQYF. The chain carries TRBV14 and TRBJ2-3; D remains unclear. The CDR3 contains 13 residues. The ends were cut back, 0 bases at V and 8 bases at J, with 9 bases in the middle. CDR1 and CDR2 (germline): SGHDN, FVKESK.

The V and J genes are TRBV5-1 and TRBJ1-1, with TRBD1 matching over 9 bases. The CDR3 length is 18 residues. The trim removed 1 base at V and 4 bases at J, leaving 14 bases unmatched. CDR1 and CDR2 from the germline V gene are SGHRS and YFSETQ. In nucleotides, the CDR3 is TGCGCCAGCAGCTTGCTGGGACAGGGTTTCCCCGGGGGCACTGAAGCTTTCTTT. This sequence encodes CASSLLGQGFPGGTEAFF.

The chain links TRBV7-2 to TRBJ1-2; TRBD1 matches 7 bases. The CDR3 is 13 amino acids. Looked up from germline, CDR1 is SGHTA and CDR2 is FQGNSA. Trimming removed 7 bases from V and 6 bases from J; junction bases left unmatched: 8. The CDR3 here is CASTLGGGHGYTF. As DNA, the CDR3 is TGTGCCAGCACCCTAGGAGGGGGCCATGGCTACACCTTC.

This clonotype has a count of ten or more. In DNA form, the CDR3 reads TGTGCCAGCACCCGCGGCCTGGGCTACACCTTC. Translation gives CASTRGLGYTF. The V and J genes are TRBV7-8 and TRBJ1-2, with D unresolved. The CDR3 is 11 amino acids. The V and J ends lost 7 bases and 8 bases respectively, with 11 bases between them. Germline CDR1 SGHVS, CDR2 FQNEAQ.

This chain links TRBV6-1 with TRBJ2-1; 14 nucleotides match TRBD2. The CDR3 runs 17 residues. Trimming removed 5 bases from V and 0 bases from J; junction bases left unmatched: 3. Germline CDR1 and CDR2: MNHNS and SASEGT. CDR3 amino acids: CASSQGLAGVSYNEQFF. The CDR3 region has the DNA TGTGCCAGCAGTCAGGGACTAGCGGGGGTCTCCTACAATGAGCAGTTCTTC.

This clonotype was observed at least ten times. The chain employs TRBV29-1 and TRBJ1-5, with D uncertain. The CDR3 extends over 12 amino acids. Germline CDR1 SQVTM, CDR2 ANQGSEA. V lost 1 base and J lost 6, with 7 bases in between. The CDR3 nucleotides read TGCAGCGTTGAAGTGAAGGGTCAGCCCCAGCATTTT. Protein: CSVEVKGQPQHF.

The V and J genes are TRBV12-3 or TRBV12-4 and TRBJ2-3, with unresolved D. The CDR3 has 20 residues. Trimming removed 3 bases at V and 2 bases at J, with 27 bases between. As DNA, the CDR3 is TGTGCCAGCAGTTTTCAGCTCCAAATGACCAAACTCTCCACCACAGATACGCAGTATTTT. Its protein is CASSFQLQMTKLSTTDTQYF.

This clonotype has a handful of counts. The J gene is TRBJ1-4, the V gene TRBV7-2; D is possibly TRBD1 (5 bases). The CDR3 is 15 amino acids. Germline V CDR1 and CDR2: SGHTA, FQGNSA. Trimming removed 2 bases from V and 3 bases from J, with 10 bases in between. Here the CDR3 reads CASSLWGGANEKLFF. The CDR3 bases are TGTGCCAGCAGCTTATGGGGGGGGGCTAATGAAAAACTGTTTTTT.

This clonotype was seen repeatedly, ten times or more. The chain joins TRBV6-2 or TRBV6-3 to TRBJ2-7; perhaps TRBD2 as D (5 bases). The J call may be incorrect, as the DNA end agrees better with TRBJ2-5. CDR3 length equals 15 residues. Germline V gene lookup returns CDR1 MNHEY and CDR2 SVGEGT. The CDR3 coding sequence is TGTGCCAGCAGCCGACTATTGGCGGGTTGGGAGACCCAGTACTTC. Residues: CASSRLLAGWETQYF.

The chain uses TRBV28 and TRBJ1-4, with 7 bases that match TRBD1. Losses at the gene ends were 8 bases for V and 7 bases for J; bases not matched to a gene: 13. Germline V lookup: CDR1 MDHEN, CDR2 SYDVKM. CDR3 length: 15 residues. The DNA of the CDR3 is TGTGCCAGCGGGACACAGGGGAATCGTGGTGAAAAACTGTTTTTT. Amino acids: CASGTQGNRGEKLFF.

This clonotype has a handful of counts. The genes are TRBV15 and TRBJ2-3; 10 nucleotides line up with TRBD1. V lost 4 bases to trimming and J lost 6 bases; unmatched junction nucleotides: 7. The germline V gene encodes CDR1 LNHNV and CDR2 YYDKDF (reference sequence). The CDR3 is 15 residues long. The CDR3 loop reads CATSTTGTGADTQYF. The CDR3, as DNA: TGTGCCACCAGCACAACCGGGACAGGGGCCGATACGCAGTATTTT.

The chain couples TRBV7-2 to TRBJ2-5; TRBD1 aligns across 7 bases. The V segment lost 1 base and the J segment 9 bases; nucleotides outside the gene matches: 8. The CDR3 totals 14 residues. The germline CDR1 and CDR2 sequences are SGHTA and FQGNSA. CDR3 region: CASSLERQGKAQYF. CDR3 DNA sequence: TGTGCCAGCAGCTTAGAAAGACAGGGAAAGGCCCAGTACTTC.

The chain recombines TRBV2 with TRBJ1-2, with a weak D call TRBD1 (5 bases). Germline CDR1 is SNHLY and CDR2 is FYNNEI. The germline V and J ends were trimmed by 5 bases and 3 bases, with 16 bases remaining between them. The CDR3 is 15 residues long. This chain's CDR3 is CASSLGTLVDYGYTF. The CDR3, as DNA: TGTGCCAGCAGTCTCGGGACTCTTGTCGACTATGGCTACACCTTC.

In this sample, this clonotype turned up many times. V is TRBV2 and J is TRBJ2-4; TRBD1 might be the D (6 bases). V shed 7 bases and J shed 0 bases, with 16 bases lying between them. Looked up from germline, CDR1 is SNHLY and CDR2 is FYNNEI. The CDR3 consists of 16 residues. The DNA of the CDR3 is TGTGCCAGCACCCCTCGGACAGATCTAGCCAAAAACATTCAGTACTTC. This codes for CASTPRTDLAKNIQYF.